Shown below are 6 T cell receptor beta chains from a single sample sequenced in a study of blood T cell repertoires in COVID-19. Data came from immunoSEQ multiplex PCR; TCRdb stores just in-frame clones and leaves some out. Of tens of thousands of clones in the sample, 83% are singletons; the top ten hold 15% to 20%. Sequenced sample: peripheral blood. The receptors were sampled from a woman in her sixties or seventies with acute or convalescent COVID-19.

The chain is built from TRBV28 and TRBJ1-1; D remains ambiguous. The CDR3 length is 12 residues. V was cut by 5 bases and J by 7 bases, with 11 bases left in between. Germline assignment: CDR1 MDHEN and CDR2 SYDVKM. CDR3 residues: CASSPRRSEAFF. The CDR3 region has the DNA TGTGCCAGCAGTCCCCGACGGAGTGAAGCTTTCTTT.

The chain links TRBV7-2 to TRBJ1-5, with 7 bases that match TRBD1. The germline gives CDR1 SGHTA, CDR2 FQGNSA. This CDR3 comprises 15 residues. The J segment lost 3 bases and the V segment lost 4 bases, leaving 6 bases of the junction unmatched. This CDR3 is CASSSTGTDNQPQHF. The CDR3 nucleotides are TGTGCCAGCAGCTCCACCGGGACAGACAATCAGCCCCAGCATTTT.

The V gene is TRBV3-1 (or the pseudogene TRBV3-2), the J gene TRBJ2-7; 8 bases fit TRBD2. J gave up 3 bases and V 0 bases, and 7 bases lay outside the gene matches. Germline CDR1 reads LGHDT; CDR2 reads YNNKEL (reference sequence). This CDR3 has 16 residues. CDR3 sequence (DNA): TGTGCCAGCAGCCAAGAGGTCGGGAGGGCCGGCTACGAGCAGTACTTC. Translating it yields CASSQEVGRAGYEQYF.

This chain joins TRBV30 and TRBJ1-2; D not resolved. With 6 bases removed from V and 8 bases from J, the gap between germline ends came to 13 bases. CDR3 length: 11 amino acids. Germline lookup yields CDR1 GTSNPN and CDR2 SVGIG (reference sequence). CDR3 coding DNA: TGTGCCTGCCACCTGGGCCAGGGCTACACCTTC. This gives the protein CACHLGQGYTF.

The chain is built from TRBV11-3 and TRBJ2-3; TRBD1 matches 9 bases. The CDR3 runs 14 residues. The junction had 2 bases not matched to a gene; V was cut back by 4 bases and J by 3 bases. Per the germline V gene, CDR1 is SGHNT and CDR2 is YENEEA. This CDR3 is CASSSDRGTDTQYF. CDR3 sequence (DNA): TGTGCCAGCAGCTCGGACAGGGGAACAGATACGCAGTATTTT.

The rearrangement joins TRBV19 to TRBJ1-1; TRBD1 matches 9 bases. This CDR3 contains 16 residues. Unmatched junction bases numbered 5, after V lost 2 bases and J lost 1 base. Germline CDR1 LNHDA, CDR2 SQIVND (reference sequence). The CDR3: CASSIWGTGPNTEAFF. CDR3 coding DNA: TGTGCCAGTAGTATATGGGGGACAGGGCCGAACACTGAAGCTTTCTTT.